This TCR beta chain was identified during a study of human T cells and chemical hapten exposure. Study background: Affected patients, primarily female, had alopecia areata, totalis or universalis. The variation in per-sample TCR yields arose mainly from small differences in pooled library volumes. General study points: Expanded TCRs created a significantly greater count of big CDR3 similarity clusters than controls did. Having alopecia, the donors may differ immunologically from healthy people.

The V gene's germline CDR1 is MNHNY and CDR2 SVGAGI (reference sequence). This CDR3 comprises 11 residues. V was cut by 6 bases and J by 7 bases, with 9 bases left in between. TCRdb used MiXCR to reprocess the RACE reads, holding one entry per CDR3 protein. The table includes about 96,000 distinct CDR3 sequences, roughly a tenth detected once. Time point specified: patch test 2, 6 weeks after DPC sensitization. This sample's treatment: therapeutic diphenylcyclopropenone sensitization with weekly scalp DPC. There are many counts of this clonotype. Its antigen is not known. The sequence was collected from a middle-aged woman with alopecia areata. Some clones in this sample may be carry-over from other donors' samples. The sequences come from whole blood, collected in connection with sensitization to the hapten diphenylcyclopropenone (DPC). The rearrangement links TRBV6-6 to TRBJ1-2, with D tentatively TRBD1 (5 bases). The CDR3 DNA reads TGTGCCAGCAGGGAACAGGCTGGCTACACCTTC. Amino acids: CASREQAGYTF.